These T cell receptor beta chains were read from a single sample in a study of cytomegalovirus exposure and HLA in healthy donors. The method was immunoSEQ multiplex PCR; TCRdb's version includes in-frame clones alone and lacks a portion of them. The sample includes tens of thousands of clones, over 65% of them seen just once. The sequencing input was PBMCs. The receptor source for this set is a woman aged 40 to 50 in good health and CMV-seropositive. CDR3s leave out the opening cysteine and the closing phenylalanine or tryptophan.

j_call	v_call	cdr3_aa
TRBJ2-4	TRBV11-3	ASSSGLVGDIQY
TRBJ1-3	TRBV2	ASAQYSGNTIY
TRBJ2-2	TRBV5-1	ASSSSTSGRFGTGELF
TRBJ2-7	TRBV10-3	AISFREGQDEQY
TRBJ1-1	TRBV11-3	ASSFEEGLNTEAF
TRBJ2-3	TRBV4-1	ASSWERSSTDTQY
TRBJ1-3	TRBV6-5	ASSYSGQNGNTIY
TRBJ2-3	TRBV7-7	ASSLAFQSNTQY
TRBJ2-1	TRBV11-3	ASSLILGGEQF
TRBJ2-7	TRBV15	ATSSRRVEGAEEQY
TRBJ1-5	TRBV4-1	ASSQGLQPQH
TRBJ1-2	TRBV30	AWRGQAANGYT
TRBJ2-5	TRBV6-6	ASSRQGALQETQY
TRBJ1-2	TRBV6-1	ASSSRDRGGGYT
TRBJ1-2	TRBV6-5	ASRDRSYGYT
TRBJ2-3	TRBV7-6	ASSLDRYSTDTQY
TRBJ2-2	TRBV7-3	ASSMTGTRSGELF
TRBJ1-1	TRBV5-6	ASSPIGRGARPNTEAF
TRBJ1-1	TRBV25-1	ASQLGQGTEAF
TRBJ2-2	TRBV5-4	ASSLDSGLATPGELF
TRBJ2-1	TRBV7-2	ASSPRRGAGNGQF
TRBJ2-7	TRBV18	ASSPQSSGSYEQY
TRBJ1-1	TRBV6-4	ASSDPDREDTEAF
TRBJ1-2	TRBV7-2	ASSLNVQGYYGYT
TRBJ2-7	TRBV6-5	ASSYGGGDEWYEQY
TRBJ2-2	TRBV7-3	ASSLLAGGELF
TRBJ1-2	TRBV11-2	ASRGGAFVYGYP
TRBJ2-7	TRBV5-4	ASSLSPGQGIYEQY
TRBJ2-3	TRBV11-3	ASSQGTDTQY
TRBJ2-2	TRBV19	ASKGGRNTGELF
TRBJ2-1	TRBV11-1	ASSRGQGASSSYNEQF
TRBJ1-2	TRBV19	ASSQDRAYGYGYT
TRBJ1-1	TRBV5-4	ATQKNTGGGTEAF
TRBJ2-1	TRBV4-3	ASSQDFASRAYNEQF
TRBJ2-3	TRBV27	ATNGLVAGSDTQY
TRBJ2-7	TRBV7-8	ASSSRSTSGYEQY
TRBJ2-2	TRBV7-6	ASSLVPGVNGELF
TRBJ2-7	TRBV15	ATSRQGASYEQY
TRBJ2-6	TRBV13	ASSLRDRGAGANVLT
TRBJ2-5	TRBV28	ASSYPQTVSSGKY
TRBJ2-1	TRBV7-7	ASSPNRDTRNNEQF
TRBJ1-2	TRBV7-9	ASSLNTVVYT
TRBJ1-5	TRBV10-3	AISDTGGSSNQPQH
TRBJ2-7	TRBV7-2	ASSASQGYEQY
TRBJ2-3	TRBV6-6	ASSYSRGSLGDTQY
TRBJ1-5	TRBV21-1	ASSRHSNQPQH
TRBJ2-7	TRBV14	ASSQSPRFSYEQY
TRBJ2-1	TRBV27	ASSSSGGLASHNEQF
TRBJ1-1	TRBV30	AWVTGTPNTEAF
TRBJ2-5	TRBV30	AWSVSGETQY
TRBJ1-5	TRBV7-8	ASSRPGTGVNQPQH
TRBJ1-6	TRBV27	ASSSGTGRPNSPLH
TRBJ1-4	TRBV5-1	ASSLEGGNEKLF
TRBJ2-7	TRBV10-3	AISDSRGSYEQY
TRBJ1-6	TRBV5-1	ASSSYQGVDNSPLH
TRBJ2-7	TRBV7-2	ASSSLDSGGEQY
TRBJ2-7	TRBV10-2	ASSEEALYEQY
TRBJ2-7	TRBV19	ASSIAGTGAYEQY
TRBJ1-1	TRBV10-2	ASSADRMNTEAF